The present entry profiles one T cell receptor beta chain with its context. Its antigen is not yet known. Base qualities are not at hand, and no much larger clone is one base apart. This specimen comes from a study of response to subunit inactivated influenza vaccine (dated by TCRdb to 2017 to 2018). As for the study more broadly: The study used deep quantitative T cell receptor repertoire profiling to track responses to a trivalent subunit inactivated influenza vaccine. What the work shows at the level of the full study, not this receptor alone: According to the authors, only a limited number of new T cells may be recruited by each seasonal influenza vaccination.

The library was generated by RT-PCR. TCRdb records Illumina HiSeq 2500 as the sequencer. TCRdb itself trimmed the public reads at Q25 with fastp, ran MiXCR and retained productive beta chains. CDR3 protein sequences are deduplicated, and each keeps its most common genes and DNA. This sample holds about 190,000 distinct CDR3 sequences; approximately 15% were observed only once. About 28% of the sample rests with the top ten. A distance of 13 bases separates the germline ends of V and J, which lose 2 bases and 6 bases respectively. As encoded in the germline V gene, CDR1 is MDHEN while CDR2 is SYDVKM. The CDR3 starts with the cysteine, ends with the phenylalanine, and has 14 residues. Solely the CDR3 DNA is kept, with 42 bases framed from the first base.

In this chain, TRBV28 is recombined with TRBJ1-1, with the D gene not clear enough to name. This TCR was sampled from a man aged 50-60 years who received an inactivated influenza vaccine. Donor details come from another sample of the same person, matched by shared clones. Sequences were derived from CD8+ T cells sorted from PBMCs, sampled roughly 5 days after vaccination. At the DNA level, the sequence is TGTGCCAGCAGTTTAGTCACGGGTCGGGCTGAAGCTTTCTTT. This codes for CASSLVTGRAEAFF. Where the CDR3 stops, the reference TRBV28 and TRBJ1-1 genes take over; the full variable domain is DVKVTQSSRYLVKRTGEKVFLECVQDMDHENMFWYRQDPGLGLRLIYFSYDVKMKEKGDIPEGYSVSREKKERFSLILESASTNQTSMYLCASSLVTGRAEAFFGQGTRLTVV.